This T cell receptor (beta chain) was identified in a study of shared clonotypes between healthy human individuals. Study conclusions and caveats: Blood alone was sampled, and tissue repertoires likely differ. Clonotypes shared by all four donors outscored non-shared clonotypes in generation probability. With a handful of donors compared, roughly 4.9% of naive CD4 clonotypes were shared.

Note on this clone: Antigen: not known.

The CDR3 extends over 14 amino acids. V was trimmed by 6 bases and J by 3 bases, leaving 15 bases between them. Germline CDR1 reads SGHKS; CDR2 reads YYEKEE (reference sequence). Profiling relied on immunoSEQ multiplex PCR, and the TCRdb table lists in-frame clones only, not all of them. The sample shows 2.5 million or so clones, approximately 92% of them seen only once. This sequence joins TRBV5-5 and TRBJ2-5, with D tentatively TRBD1 (6 bases). This TCR was sampled from a man aged 18-30 years in good health. Sequenced: naive CD4+ T cells sorted from blood. Regarding subset: CD45RA+ positively selected. This CDR3 is CASNLQGLEETQYF. The CDR3 nucleotides read TGTGCCAGCAACCTACAGGGTTTGGAAGAGACCCAGTACTTC.